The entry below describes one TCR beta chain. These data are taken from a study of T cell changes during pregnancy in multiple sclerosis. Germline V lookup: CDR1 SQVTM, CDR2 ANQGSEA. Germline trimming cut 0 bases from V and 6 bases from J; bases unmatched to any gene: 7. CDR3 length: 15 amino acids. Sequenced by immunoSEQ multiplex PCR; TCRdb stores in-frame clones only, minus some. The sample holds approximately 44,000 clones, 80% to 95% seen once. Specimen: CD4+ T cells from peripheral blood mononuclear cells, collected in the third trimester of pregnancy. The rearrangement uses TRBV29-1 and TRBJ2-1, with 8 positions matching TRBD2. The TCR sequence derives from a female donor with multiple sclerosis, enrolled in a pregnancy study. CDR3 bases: TGCAGCGTTGAAGATAATCCCGGGACTAGCAATGAGCAGTTCTTC. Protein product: CSVEDNPGTSNEQFF.